Listed here are 4 T cell receptor beta chains from one sample, sequenced in a study of T cell changes during pregnancy in multiple sclerosis. Assay: immunoSEQ multiplex PCR; the TCRdb copy retains only in-frame clones and omits some. The data show just under 80,000 clones, around 95% seen once. The sequencing here drew on peripheral blood, taken in the second trimester of pregnancy. The origin of the receptors is a female donor in good health, enrolled as a control in a pregnancy study.

This clone was seen only once. The chain uses TRBV7-9 and TRBJ2-7, with 11 bases identical to TRBD1. Per the germline V gene, CDR1 is SEHNR and CDR2 is FQNEAQ (reference sequence). This CDR3 has 16 amino acids. Germline trimming cut 6 bases from V and 5 bases from J; bases unmatched to any gene: 12. CDR3 sequence reads: CASSFHPGQGVDEQYF. CDR3 sequence (DNA): TGTGCCAGCAGTTTTCACCCGGGACAGGGGGTCGACGAGCAGTACTTC.

The chain recombines TRBV6-1 with TRBJ1-1, with a weak D call TRBD1 (6 bases). The CDR3 sequence is 13 residues long. The germline V gene has CDR1 MNHNS and CDR2 SASEGT. Trimming removed 5 bases from V and 8 bases from J, with 15 bases in between. CDR3 sequence reads: CASSPIRTVEAFF. The CDR3 DNA reads as TGTGCCAGCAGTCCTATCCGGACAGTCGAAGCTTTCTTT.

By frequency in the sample, this clone is medium-sized. V is TRBV10-3 and J is TRBJ2-3; weak D call: TRBD1 (5 bases). V dropped 3 bases and J dropped 6 bases, with 22 bases sitting between them. This CDR3 has 17 residues. Germline assignment: CDR1 ENHRY and CDR2 SYGVKD. CDR3 in amino acids: CAISEWSLQAGWDTQYF. The CDR3 region has the DNA TGTGCCATCAGTGAATGGTCGCTACAGGCTGGGTGGGATACGCAGTATTTT.

In this sample, this clone turned up once. This sequence joins TRBV7-2 and TRBJ2-2, with 11 positions matching TRBD2. Germline-derived CDR1 and CDR2 are SGHTA and FQGNSA. The V gene end was trimmed by 6 bases and the J gene end by 5 bases; junction bases not matched to a gene: 8. The CDR3 sequence is 16 residues long. The CDR3 sequence is CASRFSGGASTGELFF. The CDR3 nucleotides read TGTGCCAGCAGGTTTAGCGGGGGGGCCAGTACCGGGGAGCTGTTTTTT.